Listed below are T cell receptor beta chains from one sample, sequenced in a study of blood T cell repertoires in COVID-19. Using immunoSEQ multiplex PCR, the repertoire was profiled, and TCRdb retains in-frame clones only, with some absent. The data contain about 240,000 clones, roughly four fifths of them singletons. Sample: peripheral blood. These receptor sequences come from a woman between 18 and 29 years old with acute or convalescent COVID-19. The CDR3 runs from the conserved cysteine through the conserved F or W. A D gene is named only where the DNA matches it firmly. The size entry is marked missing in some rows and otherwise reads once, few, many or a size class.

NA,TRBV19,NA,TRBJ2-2,TGTGCCAGTAGGTGGGGCAGTAACACCGGGGAGCTGTTTTTT,CASRWGSNTGELFF
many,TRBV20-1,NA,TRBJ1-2,TGCAGTGAAGGGGCTCACTATGGCTACACCTTC,CSEGAHYGYTF
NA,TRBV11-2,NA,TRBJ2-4,TGTGCCAGCAGCCTAGACGGACCGGGAAGATTAGCCAAAAACATTCAGTACTTC,CASSLDGPGRLAKNIQYF
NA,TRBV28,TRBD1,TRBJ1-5,TGTGCCAGCACCGTACCGGGACAGGTCAATCAGCCCCAGCATTTT,CASTVPGQVNQPQHF
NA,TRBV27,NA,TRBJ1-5,TGTGCCAGCAGTTTAGGGGGCAGCAATCAGCCCCAGCATTTT,CASSLGGSNQPQHF
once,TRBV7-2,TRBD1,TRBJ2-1,TGTGCCAGCAGCCCGGGGACAGACTACAATGAGCAGTTCTTC,CASSPGTDYNEQFF
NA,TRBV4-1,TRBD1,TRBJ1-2,TGCGCCAGCAGCCAAGGGACAGGGGCGGGCTATGGCTACACCTTC,CASSQGTGAGYGYTF
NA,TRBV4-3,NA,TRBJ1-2,TGCGCCAGCAGCCAAGACAGGATGAACTATGGCTACACCTTC,CASSQDRMNYGYTF
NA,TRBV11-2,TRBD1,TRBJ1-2,TGTGCCAGCAGCTTAGCCCCCCGGACAGGCCTCTATGGCTACACCTTC,CASSLAPRTGLYGYTF
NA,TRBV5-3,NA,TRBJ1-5,TGTGCCAGAACCGGGGATGGCGGGAATCGCAATCAGCCCCAGCATTTT,CARTGDGGNRNQPQHF
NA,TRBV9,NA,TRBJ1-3,TGTGCCAGCAGCGTAGATGAGACAGGCTCTGGAAACACCATATATTTT,CASSVDETGSGNTIYF
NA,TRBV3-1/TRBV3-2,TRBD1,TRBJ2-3,TGTGCCAGCAGCCAGACAGGGAAGAGGGATACGCAGTATTTT,CASSQTGKRDTQYF
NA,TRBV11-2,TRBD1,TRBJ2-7,TGTGCCAGCAGCTTAGAAACCGGGACAGGGGACGAGCAGTACTTC,CASSLETGTGDEQYF
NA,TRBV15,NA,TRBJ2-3,TGTGCCACCAGCAGAGGCCCCAAAGTACAGGGTATGGGCACAGATACGCAGTATTTT,CATSRGPKVQGMGTDTQYF
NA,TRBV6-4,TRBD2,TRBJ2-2,TGTGCCAGCAGTGGGCAAGCGGGAGGAAACACCGGGGAGCTGTTTTTT,CASSGQAGGNTGELFF
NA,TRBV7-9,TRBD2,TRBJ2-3,TGTGCCAGCAGCCCCGATCTGACTAGCGGGACAGATACGCAGTATTTT,CASSPDLTSGTDTQYF
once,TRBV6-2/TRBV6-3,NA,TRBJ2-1,TGTGCCAGCAGTTACGAGCTCGGGACTCGACAGTTCTTC,CASSYELGTRQFF
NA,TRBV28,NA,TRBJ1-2,TGTGCCAGCAGTTTAGAGTCTAGCGGCAACTATGGCTACACCTTC,CASSLESSGNYGYTF
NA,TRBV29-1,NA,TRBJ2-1,TGCAGCGCCCCTTGGAGTCTTGGCAATGAGCAGTTCTTC,CSAPWSLGNEQFF
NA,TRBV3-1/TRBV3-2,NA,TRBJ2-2,TGTGCCAGCAGCCAGGACCGGGACAAAGAATTCACCGGGGAGCTGTTTTTT,CASSQDRDKEFTGELFF
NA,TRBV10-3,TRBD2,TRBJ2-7,TGTGCCACAACCGAGGGACTAGCGGGAACCGGTGAGCAGTACTTC,CATTEGLAGTGEQYF
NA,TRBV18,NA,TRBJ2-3,TGTGCCAGCTCACCTCTGGTGAGGTATTTT,CASSPLVRYF
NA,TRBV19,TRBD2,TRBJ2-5,TGTGCCAGTAGTTCTATGGGGGGGGAGACCCAGTACTTC,CASSSMGGETQYF
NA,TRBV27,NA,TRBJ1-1,TGTGCCAGCAGCCCAGGGATTTTGGGAACTGAAGCTTTCTTT,CASSPGILGTEAFF
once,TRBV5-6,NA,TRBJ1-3,TGTGCCAGCAGCTCAGCGTCTGGAAACACCATATATTTT,CASSSASGNTIYF
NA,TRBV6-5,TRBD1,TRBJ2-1,TGTGCCAGCAAAACCGGGACAGGGTACTACAATGAGCAGTTCTTC,CASKTGTGYYNEQFF
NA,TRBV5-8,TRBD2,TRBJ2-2,TGTGCCAGCAGCCAAGGACTAGCGGCCACCGGGGAGCTGTTTTTT,CASSQGLAATGELFF
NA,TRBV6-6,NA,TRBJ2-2,TGTGCCAGCAGTTACTGGCACCAGAACACCGGGGAGCTGTTTTTT,CASSYWHQNTGELFF
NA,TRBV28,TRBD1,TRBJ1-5,TGTGCCAGCAGTTTACGACAGGGGGGAAGCAATCAGCCCCAGCATTTT,CASSLRQGGSNQPQHF
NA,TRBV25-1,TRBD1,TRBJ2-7,TGTGCCAGCAGTGAGGGGACAGGCAACCTGGAGCAGTACTTC,CASSEGTGNLEQYF
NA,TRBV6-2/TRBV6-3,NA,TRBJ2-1,TGTGCCAGCAGTTACTCGGGGGAGGCTGAGCAGTTCTTC,CASSYSGEAEQFF
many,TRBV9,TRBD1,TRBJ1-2,TGTGCCAGCAGCGTAACTCCGGGACAGGGAAGTGGCTACACCTTC,CASSVTPGQGSGYTF
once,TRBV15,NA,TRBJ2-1,TGTGCCACCAGCAGTCAACTCTCGAGCTCCTACAATGAGCAGTTCTTC,CATSSQLSSSYNEQFF
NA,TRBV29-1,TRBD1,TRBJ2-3,TGCAGCGGCCACGAACCCGGGACAGGCACTATAGATACGCAGTATTTT,CSGHEPGTGTIDTQYF
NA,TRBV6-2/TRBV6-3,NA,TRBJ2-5,TGTGCCAGCAGTTACTCGATTTTTGTATCAGGAGGCCAAGAGACCCAGTACTTC,CASSYSIFVSGGQETQYF
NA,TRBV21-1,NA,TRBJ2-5,TGTGCCAGCAGCACCACAGGGGGTCAAGAGACCCAGTACTTC,CASSTTGGQETQYF
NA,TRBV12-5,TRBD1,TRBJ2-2,TGTGCTAGTGGTTTGGTTACAGGGGGAACCGGGGAGCTGTTTTTT,CASGLVTGGTGELFF
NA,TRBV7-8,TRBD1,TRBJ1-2,TGTGCCAGCAGCGACACGTGGGGCAGGGGGTCTCCTAACTATGGCTACACCTTC,CASSDTWGRGSPNYGYTF
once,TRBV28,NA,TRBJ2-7,TGTGCCAGCAGTTCCTCTGGGAGTGGGTCCTACGAGCAGTACTTC,CASSSSGSGSYEQYF
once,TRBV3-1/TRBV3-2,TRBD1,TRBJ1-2,TGTGCCAGCAGCAAAGGACAGGGATTTGGAGGCTACACCTTC,CASSKGQGFGGYTF
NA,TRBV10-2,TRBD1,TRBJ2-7,TGCGCCAGCTCGCCCGGGACAGGGTACGAGCAGTACTTC,CASSPGTGYEQYF
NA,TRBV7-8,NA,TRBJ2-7,TGTGCCAGCAGCTTATGGAACCTCGGCGGAACCTACGAGCAGTACTTC,CASSLWNLGGTYEQYF
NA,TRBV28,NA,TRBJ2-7,TGTGCCAGCATGACGGGGACTCCCTACGAGCAGTACTTC,CASMTGTPYEQYF
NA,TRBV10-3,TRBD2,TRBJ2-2,TGTGCCATCAGTAGTAGACTAGCGGGAGTGTTGGACACCGGGGAGCTGTTTTTT,CAISSRLAGVLDTGELFF
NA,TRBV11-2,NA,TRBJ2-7,TGTGCCAGCAGCTTAGATCCGCGAGAGCAGTACTTC,CASSLDPREQYF
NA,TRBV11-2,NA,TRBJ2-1,TGTGCCAGCAGCACCGACATCAATGAGCAGTTCTTC,CASSTDINEQFF
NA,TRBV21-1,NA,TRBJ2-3,TGTTGGCTAGAGGAGCTAACTAGCACAGATACGCAGTATTTT,CWLEELTSTDTQYF
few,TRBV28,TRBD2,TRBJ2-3,TGTGCCAGCAGGGGACTAGCGCCTGTTCTAAATACGCAGTATTTT,CASRGLAPVLNTQYF
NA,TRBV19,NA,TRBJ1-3,TGTGCCAGTAGTAAGATTGGGGCCGCGACTGGAAACACCATATATTTT,CASSKIGAATGNTIYF
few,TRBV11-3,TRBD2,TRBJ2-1,TGTGCCAGCAGCTTCGGGACTAGCGGTTCTCGGGGTGAGCAGTTCTTC,CASSFGTSGSRGEQFF
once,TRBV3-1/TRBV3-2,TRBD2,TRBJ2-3,TGTGCCGGCAGCCAAGGAGGGACTAGCGGTTCCCCAGGTTTT,CAGSQGGTSGSPGF